The 20 T cell receptor beta chains given below trace back to one sample, sequenced in a study of blood T cell repertoires in COVID-19. Measured with immunoSEQ multiplex PCR; TCRdb has only the in-frame clones, and not every one. The sample lists about 140,000 clones, around 78% occurring once. The sample taken for sequencing was peripheral blood. The source is a woman of 80 years or more with active or convalescent COVID-19.

This clone has more than one count but fewer than ten. The chain employs TRBV29-1 and TRBJ2-7; a possible D gene is TRBD1 (6 bases). This CDR3 contains 11 residues. CDR1 SQVTM and CDR2 ANQGSEA come from the germline V gene. The V and J ends lost 6 bases and 4 bases respectively, with 10 bases between them. CDR3 nucleotides: TGCAGCGTACGACAGGTTTACGAGCAGTACTTC. It codes for CSVRQVYEQYF.

The chain combines TRBV4-1 with TRBJ2-5; D call uncertain. CDR1 MGHRA and CDR2 YSYEKL come from the germline V gene. V gave up 1 base and J gave up 5 bases, with 14 bases separating them. The CDR3 contains 15 residues. The CDR3 protein is CASSQGNLWWETQYF. As DNA, the CDR3 is TGCGCCAGCAGCCAAGGAAACTTGTGGTGGGAGACCCAGTACTTC.

Note on this clone: A junction boundary mismatches the germline segment, possibly from a read error. The V call is TRBV27, the J call TRBJ1-1; D perhaps matches TRBD1 (5 bases). The CDR3 is made up of 12 amino acids. The germline CDR1 and CDR2 sequences are MNHEY and SMNVEV (reference sequence). CDR3 in amino acids: CDHKDRNTEAFF. The CDR3 nucleotides are TGCGACCATAAAGACAGAAACACTGAAGCTTTCTTT.

This clone was counted a single time. V gene TRBV2 combines with J gene TRBJ2-7, with 7 bases that match TRBD1. CDR3 length equals 14 residues. V was pared by 6 bases and J by 0 bases, with 5 bases of the junction left unmatched. The germline V gene has CDR1 SNHLY and CDR2 FYNNEI. In DNA form, the CDR3 reads TGTGCCAGCAGACGACAGGGTACCTCCTACGAGCAGTACTTC. As protein: CASRRQGTSYEQYF.

The gene calls are TRBV19 and TRBJ2-3; 8 nucleotides line up with TRBD1. The CDR3 length is 14 residues. The J segment lost 1 base and the V segment lost 6 bases, leaving 3 bases of the junction unmatched. Germline CDR1 is LNHDA and CDR2 is SQIVND (reference sequence). CDR3 loop: CASSQGARTDTQYF. In DNA, the CDR3 is TGTGCCAGTAGCCAGGGGGCCCGCACAGATACGCAGTATTTT. Variable domain in full (rest from reference TRBV19 and TRBJ2-3): DGGITQSPKYLFRKEGQNVTLSCEQNLNHDAMYWYRQDPGQGLRLIYYSQIVNDFQKGDIAEGYSVSREKKESFPLTVTSAQKNPTAFYLCASSQGARTDTQYFGPGTRLTVL.

This chain links TRBV23-1 with TRBJ1-6; tentatively, D is TRBD1 (6 bases). TRBV23-1 is given ORF status, its function remaining uncertain. Trimming shortened V by 3 bases and J by 5 bases, and 20 bases separated the two germline ends. The CDR3 runs to 18 residues. The CDR3 loop is CASSQIRDKTIHNSPLHF. CDR3 nucleotides: TGCGCCAGCAGTCAGATTAGGGACAAAACTATCCATAATTCACCCCTCCACTTT.

The chain recombines TRBV7-2 with TRBJ2-7, with D maybe TRBD2 (5 bases). Germline loops: CDR1 SGHTA, CDR2 FQGNSA. V was clipped by 0 bases and J by 3 bases, with 15 bases between them. This CDR3 comprises 16 residues. DNA for the CDR3: TGTGCCAGCAGCTTAGCTTTGCGGAAAGGGAGCTACGAGCAGTACTTC. Its protein product is CASSLALRKGSYEQYF. Full variable domain (rest looked up from reference TRBV7-2 and TRBJ2-7): GAGVSQSPSNKVTEKGKDVELRCDPISGHTALYWYRQSLGQGLEFLIYFQGNSAPDKSGLPSDRFSAERTGGSVSTLTIQRTQQEDSAVYLCASSLALRKGSYEQYFGPGTRLTVT.

The chain links TRBV19 to TRBJ1-1, with D perhaps matching TRBD1 (5 bases). The CDR3 runs 12 residues. Germline V gene sequence: CDR1 LNHDA, CDR2 SQIVND (reference sequence). With 7 bases removed from V and 5 bases from J, the gap between germline ends came to 11 bases. The CDR3 bases are TGTGCCAGTACGAATCCAGGGACTGAAGCTTTCTTT. Protein product: CASTNPGTEAFF.

V is TRBV9 and J is TRBJ1-5, with 7 bases matching TRBD1. Germline CDR1 SGDLS, CDR2 YYNGEE. The CDR3 extends over 21 amino acids. V gave up 0 bases and J gave up 0 bases; unmatched junction bases: 18. The DNA for the CDR3 is TGTGCCAGCAGCGTAGAGGCTTTTGCGTATCGGGACAGCCTTAGCAATCAGCCCCAGCATTTT. Translating gives CASSVEAFAYRDSLSNQPQHF.

This rearrangement joins TRBV2 to TRBJ2-5; D gene unclear. CDR1 is SNHLY, CDR2 FYNNEI, per germline. CDR3 length: 13 amino acids. The V end was cut by 6 bases, the J end by 5 bases, with 13 bases between. CDR3 in amino acids: CASRLTPGETQYF. The CDR3 DNA reads TGTGCCAGCAGGTTGACTCCCGGGGAGACCCAGTACTTC. The whole variable domain, filled in from reference TRBV2 and TRBJ2-5, reads EPEVTQTPSHQVTQMGQEVILRCVPISNHLYFYWYRQILGQKVEFLVSFYNNEISEKSEIFDDQFSVERPDGSNFTLKIRSTKLEDSAMYFCASRLTPGETQYFGPGTRLLVL.

The V gene is TRBV11-1, the J gene TRBJ1-1; TRBD1 might be the D (6 bases). Germline values: CDR1 SGHAT, CDR2 FQDESV (reference sequence). Trimming took off 3 bases at V and 0 bases at J, with 14 bases between the two ends. The CDR3 is 16 amino acids. The DNA for the CDR3 is TGTGCCAGCAGCTTTGGGGGCGACTTAATGAACACTGAAGCTTTCTTT. Translated, it gives CASSFGGDLMNTEAFF. The full variable domain, in which reference TRBV11-1 and TRBJ1-1 provide the parts outside the CDR3, is EAEVAQSPRYKITEKSQAVAFWCDPISGHATLYWYRQILGQGPELLVQFQDESVVDDSQLPKDRFSAERLKGVDSTLKIQPAELGDSAMYLCASSFGGDLMNTEAFFGQGTRLTVV.

V gene TRBV12-3 or TRBV12-4 combines with J gene TRBJ1-6, with 7 positions matching TRBD1. The CDR3 totals 13 residues. The J segment lost 9 bases and the V segment lost 6 bases, leaving 5 bases of the junction unmatched. For the CDR3, the DNA is TGTGCCAGCAGCCTACAGGGGAGTTCACCCCTCCACTTT. It yields the protein CASSLQGSSPLHF.

The CDR3 is CASSKGQMNTEAFF. The CDR3 region has the DNA TGTGCCAGTAGTAAAGGACAGATGAACACTGAAGCTTTCTTT. The chain uses TRBV19 and TRBJ1-1; D possibly corresponds to TRBD1 (6 bases). Germline assignment: CDR1 LNHDA and CDR2 SQIVND (reference sequence). Between the trimmed V and J ends, which lost 4 bases and 0 bases, there was a span of 9 bases. The CDR3 loop spans 14 amino acids.

This clone was counted between two and nine times. The V gene is TRBV5-1, the J gene TRBJ1-1, with D perhaps TRBD1 (6 bases). The V gene lost 4 bases and the J gene lost 2 bases, with 12 bases spanning the gap. In germline, CDR1 is SGHRS, CDR2 YFSETQ. The CDR3 contains 14 residues. CDR3: CASSEGQLNTEAFF. The DNA of the CDR3 is TGCGCCAGCAGCGAAGGACAGTTAAACACTGAAGCTTTCTTT.

The rearrangement joins TRBV12-3 or TRBV12-4 to TRBJ1-1; D call uncertain. V lost 0 bases and J 6 bases, leaving 8 bases between the germline ends. The CDR3 has 13 amino acids. CDR3 sequence reads: CASSLAERSEAFF. DNA of the CDR3: TGTGCCAGCAGTTTAGCGGAGAGGTCTGAAGCTTTCTTT.

This clone showed up just once. The chain joins TRBV29-1 to TRBJ2-1; D may be TRBD1 (6 bases). Trimming took 6 bases from V and 6 from J, leaving 12 bases between them. Germline CDR1 and CDR2: SQVTM and ANQGSEA. This CDR3 contains 12 residues. The CDR3 region is CSVVYRANEQFF. CDR3 nucleotides: TGCAGCGTCGTTTACAGGGCCAATGAGCAGTTCTTC.

This chain connects TRBV30 to TRBJ2-1; tentative D call: TRBD1 (6 bases). Germline lookup yields CDR1 GTSNPN and CDR2 SVGIG (reference sequence). V lost 7 bases and J lost 7, with 14 bases in between. This CDR3 is 12 amino acids long. CDR3 protein: CASGQTRNEQFF. CDR3 nucleotide sequence: TGTGCCTCAGGACAGACGAGAAATGAGCAGTTCTTC.

This clone was counted a single time. The chain links TRBV19 to TRBJ2-1, with 10 bases matching TRBD1. Germline V gives CDR1 LNHDA, CDR2 SQIVND (reference sequence). This CDR3 has 16 amino acids. V trimming: 3 bases; J trimming: 7 bases; junction bases outside the gene matches: 9. This chain's CDR3 is CASSIVGTGVGNEQFF. As DNA, the CDR3 is TGTGCCAGTAGTATCGTCGGGACAGGGGTTGGGAATGAGCAGTTCTTC.

The chain has TRBV15 and TRBJ2-7; 8 positions agree with TRBD2. The CDR3 is made up of 15 amino acids. Trimming removed 1 base from V and 3 bases from J; junction bases left unmatched: 5. Germline loops: CDR1 LNHNV, CDR2 YYDKDF (reference sequence). Here the CDR3 reads CATSRGGSGSYEQYF. The CDR3 DNA reads TGTGCCACCAGCAGAGGGGGGAGCGGGAGCTACGAGCAGTACTTC. Supplemented by reference TRBV15 and TRBJ2-7, the full variable domain reads DAMVIQNPRYQVTQFGKPVTLSCSQTLNHNVMYWYQQKSSQAPKLLFHYYDKDFNNEADTPDNFQSRRPNTSFCFLDIRSPGLGDTAMYLCATSRGGSGSYEQYFGPGTRLTVT.

This clone was recorded once. V is TRBV12-5 and J is TRBJ1-3; 11 positions match TRBD1. The CDR3 is 21 amino acids. The junction had 21 bases not matched to a gene; V was cut back by 3 bases and J by 5 bases. Per the germline V gene, CDR1 is LGHNT and CDR2 is FRNRAP. The CDR3 region has the DNA TGTGCTAGTGGTTTAAGTCCCCGGGACAGGGGGAAATACTCTGGTAGAAACACCATATATTTT. Encoded protein: CASGLSPRDRGKYSGRNTIYF.